The 25 T cell receptor beta chains given below trace back to one sample, sequenced in a study of radiation and T cells in renal cell carcinoma. Sample time point: blood 2 weeks post-SBRT. As for treatment: 15 Gy SBRT to primary tumor, nephrectomy 4 weeks later. The protocol was immunoSEQ multiplex PCR, while the TCRdb copy is restricted to in-frame clones and leaves out a portion. The sample has 100,000 to 150,000 clones, around 82% seen once. The sample in question was blood, obtained from a patient whose treatment included radiotherapy and nephrectomy. The source is a man aged 45-65 years with renal cell carcinoma.

The gene calls are TRBV27 and TRBJ2-7; either TRBD1 or TRBD2 may supply D (5 bases each). CDR3 size: 15 residues. The V end was cut by 0 bases, the J end by 2 bases, with 11 bases between. CDR1 is MNHEY, CDR2 SMNVEV, per germline (reference sequence). For the CDR3, the DNA is TGTGCCAGCAGTTTATCCCGGGGCGCAACCTACGAGCAGTACTTC. Its protein is CASSLSRGATYEQYF.

The chain employs TRBV18 and TRBJ1-3, with D perhaps TRBD1 (6 bases). Germline CDR1 reads KGHSH; CDR2 reads LQKENI. The CDR3 totals 16 residues. V was shortened by 0 bases and J by 0 bases, with 9 bases between the two germline ends. The chain's CDR3 is CASSPPIQGSGNTIYF. The CDR3 DNA follows: TGTGCCAGCTCACCACCAATACAGGGCTCTGGAAACACCATATATTTT.

There are a few counts of this clone. The chain uses TRBV4-1 and TRBJ2-1; TRBD2 matches at 7 bases. The CDR3 extends over 14 amino acids. Germline V gene data show CDR1 as MGHRA and CDR2 as YSYEKL. V was clipped by 6 bases and J by 6 bases; unmatched bases: 8. The CDR3 loop is CASRGRAGSNEQFF. The CDR3 DNA reads as TGCGCCAGCAGGGGGAGAGCGGGAAGCAATGAGCAGTTCTTC.

V and J are TRBV5-1 and TRBJ2-2, with TRBD1 as a possible D gene (7 bases). V lost 4 bases, J lost 5 bases, and 18 bases lay in between. From germline, CDR1 is SGHRS and CDR2 YFSETQ. The CDR3 loop spans 16 amino acids. The CDR3 sequence: CASSPRQGLSTGELFF. The CDR3 DNA is TGCGCCAGCAGCCCTCGACAGGGACTTTCGACCGGGGAGCTGTTTTTT.

The gene calls are TRBV10-2 and TRBJ1-1; no clear D. This CDR3 has 13 residues. V lost 3 bases, J lost 1 base, and 6 bases lay in between. CDR1 and CDR2 from the germline V gene are WSHSY and SAAADI. CDR3 loop: CASSDIRNTEAFF. Here the CDR3 DNA reads TGCGCCAGCAGTGATATCCGGAACACTGAAGCTTTCTTT.

The rearrangement uses TRBV4-1 and TRBJ2-7; 7 bases line up with TRBD1. The junction had 5 bases not matched to a gene; V was cut back by 3 bases and J by 0 bases. Germline V CDR1 and CDR2: MGHRA, YSYEKL. This CDR3 comprises 15 residues. CDR3 bases: TGCGCCAGCAGCCAGACAGGGACCCGCTCCTACGAGCAGTACTTC. The encoded protein is CASSQTGTRSYEQYF.

V usage is TRBV5-5 and J usage is TRBJ2-5, with D perhaps given as TRBD1 or TRBD2 (6 bases each). The V end lost 2 bases, the J end lost 5 bases, and 10 bases lay between the germline ends. This CDR3 contains 13 residues. CDR1 is SGHKS and CDR2 is YYEKEE in the germline V gene (reference sequence). The CDR3 DNA sequence: TGTGCCAGCAGCTTCGGGGGCGCGGAGACCCAGTACTTC. The encoded protein is CASSFGGAETQYF.

V and J are TRBV16 and TRBJ2-1; D possibly corresponds to TRBD1 (7 bases). The CDR3 is made up of 17 amino acids. V lost 3 bases and J 0 bases, leaving 15 bases between the germline ends. CDR1 is KGHSY, CDR2 FQNENV, per germline. The CDR3 protein is CASSQTRRDSSYNEQFF. CDR3 DNA: TGTGCCAGCAGCCAGACCAGGCGGGACAGCTCCTACAATGAGCAGTTCTTC. Variable domain in full (rest from reference TRBV16 and TRBJ2-1): GEEVAQTPKHLVRGEGQKAKLYCAPIKGHSYVFWYQQVLKNEFKFLISFQNENVFDETGMPKERFSAKCLPNSPCSLEIQATKLEDSAVYFCASSQTRRDSSYNEQFFGPGTRLTVL.

The rearrangement uses TRBV5-1 and TRBJ1-2; D gene uncertain. CDR3 length: 14 residues. CDR1 is SGHRS, CDR2 YFSETQ, per germline. V lost 1 base and J lost 7, with 14 bases in between. The CDR3 coding sequence is TGCGCCAGCAGCTTGAGCCCCCCAGTGCTTGGCTACACCTTC. It translates to CASSLSPPVLGYTF.

The chain couples TRBV4-1 to TRBJ1-5, with 7 bases lining up with TRBD1. This CDR3 comprises 18 residues. V lost 0 bases to trimming and J lost 5 bases; unmatched junction nucleotides: 13. CDR1 MGHRA and CDR2 YSYEKL come from the germline V gene. CDR3 coding DNA: TGCGCCAGCAGCCAAGAACCCAAAAGAACAGGGGATTATCAGCCCCAGCATTTT. Translating it yields CASSQEPKRTGDYQPQHF.

This chain joins TRBV7-8 and TRBJ1-1, with 7 bases matching TRBD1. CDR3 length: 14 residues. V dropped 4 bases and J dropped 4; count of bases not matched to a gene: 6. CDR1 and CDR2 (germline): SGHVS, FQNEAQ. The CDR3 is CASSYQNRGTEAFF. CDR3 nucleotides: TGTGCCAGCAGCTACCAAAACAGGGGCACTGAAGCTTTCTTT.

The chain carries TRBV7-3 and TRBJ1-6, with D possibly matching TRBD1 (5 bases). CDR3 length: 14 amino acids. V lost 4 bases, J lost 6 bases, and 10 bases lay in between. Germline CDR1 SGHTA, CDR2 FQGTGA. The CDR3 protein is CASSSGPRNSPLHF. CDR3 nucleotides: TGTGCCAGCAGCTCGGGACCTCGTAATTCACCCCTCCACTTT.

Here the CDR3 reads CASSTLNEQFF. Here the CDR3 DNA reads TGTGCCAGCAGCACGTTGAATGAGCAGTTCTTC. The chain joins TRBV7-9 to TRBJ2-1; D unclear. V dropped 5 bases and J dropped 7 bases, with 6 bases sitting between them. Germline V lookup: CDR1 SEHNR, CDR2 FQNEAQ (reference sequence). This CDR3 is built from 11 residues.

The V gene is TRBV18, the J gene TRBJ1-1, with D uncertain. This CDR3 spans 16 amino acids. Trimming removed 0 bases from V and 0 bases from J, with 11 bases in between. The germline gives CDR1 KGHSH, CDR2 LQKENI. Here the CDR3 reads CASSPPAPGMNTEAFF. CDR3 nucleotide sequence: TGTGCCAGCTCACCACCGGCACCGGGCATGAACACTGAAGCTTTCTTT.

The V gene is TRBV5-1, the J gene TRBJ2-3; 12 bases agree with TRBD1. CDR1 is SGHRS and CDR2 is YFSETQ in the germline V gene. Germline trimming cut 0 bases from V and 6 bases from J; bases unmatched to any gene: 8. This CDR3 contains 17 residues. The CDR3 sequence: CASSLESGTGGEDTQYF. The CDR3 bases are TGCGCCAGCAGCTTGGAATCCGGGACAGGGGGCGAGGATACGCAGTATTTT.

This chain uses TRBV5-1 with TRBJ2-3; 14 positions agree with TRBD2. There are 17 residues in the CDR3. CDR1 is SGHRS and CDR2 is YFSETQ in the germline V gene. With 2 bases clipped from V and 4 bases from J, the junction kept 6 bases outside the gene matches. The CDR3 is CASSLTGTSGRADTQYF. The DNA of the CDR3 is TGCGCCAGCAGCTTAACCGGGACTAGCGGGAGAGCAGATACGCAGTATTTT. Based on the CDR3 plus reference TRBV5-1 and TRBJ2-3, the full variable domain is KAGVTQTPRYLIKTRGQQVTLSCSPISGHRSVSWYQQTPGQGLQFLFEYFSETQRNKGNFPGRFSGRQFSNSRSEMNVSTLELGDSALYLCASSLTGTSGRADTQYFGPGTRLTVL.

The chain has TRBV4-3 and TRBJ1-6; D unclear. The germline gives CDR1 LGHNA, CDR2 YSLEER. The ends were cut back, 3 bases at V and 0 bases at J, with 12 bases in the middle. CDR3 length: 17 amino acids. CDR3: CASSQAIQSSYNSPLHF. The CDR3 region has the DNA TGCGCCAGCAGCCAGGCCATACAGAGCTCCTATAATTCACCCCTCCACTTT.

In regard to this clone: This CDR3 is also generated by other DNA sequences in the sample. V gene TRBV5-1 combines with J gene TRBJ2-5, with 7 positions matching TRBD2. With 2 bases clipped from V and 2 bases from J, the junction kept 3 bases outside the gene matches. In germline, CDR1 is SGHRS, CDR2 YFSETQ. The CDR3 has 14 amino acids. The CDR3 sequence: CASSFFGGQETQYF. The CDR3 nucleotides are TGCGCCAGCAGCTTCTTCGGGGGGCAAGAGACCCAGTACTTC.

The V and J genes are TRBV30 and TRBJ2-3; 7 nucleotides agree with TRBD2. Germline trimming cut 2 bases from V and 4 bases from J; bases unmatched to any gene: 6. CDR1 is GTSNPN and CDR2 is SVGIG in the germline V gene (reference sequence). The CDR3 has 14 residues. CDR3: CAWSWGGWADTQYF. Here the CDR3 DNA reads TGTGCCTGGAGTTGGGGGGGTTGGGCAGATACGCAGTATTTT.

The chain employs TRBV5-4 and TRBJ2-7, with 10 positions matching TRBD1. The junction had 8 bases not matched to a gene; V was cut back by 4 bases and J by 4 bases. CDR1 is SGHNT and CDR2 is YYREEE in the germline V gene (reference sequence). This CDR3 region has 15 residues. CDR3 amino acids: CASSPDRGLLYEQYF. The CDR3 DNA reads as TGTGCCAGCAGCCCCGACAGGGGGCTTTTGTACGAGCAGTACTTC.

The rearrangement links TRBV10-3 to TRBJ1-2, with TRBD1 matching over 7 bases. V trimming: 2 bases; J trimming: 2 bases; junction bases outside the gene matches: 2. This CDR3 spans 14 amino acids. The germline V gene has CDR1 ENHRY and CDR2 SYGVKD. The CDR3 DNA follows: TGTGCCATCAGTGAGGGACAGGACAACTATGGCTACACCTTC. Amino acids: CAISEGQDNYGYTF.

This chain connects TRBV5-1 to TRBJ2-4, with 8 positions matching TRBD1. V was pared by 3 bases and J by 9 bases, with 14 bases of the junction left unmatched. From germline, CDR1 is SGHRS and CDR2 YFSETQ. This CDR3 has 16 residues. The CDR3 spells CASSSRSRGHDGIQYF. The CDR3 region has the DNA TGCGCCAGCAGCTCGAGATCCAGGGGGCACGACGGCATTCAGTACTTC.

The V call is TRBV5-1, the J call TRBJ1-1; D remains ambiguous. Germline V gene lookup returns CDR1 SGHRS and CDR2 YFSETQ. The V gene lost 0 bases and the J gene lost 7 bases, with 13 bases spanning the gap. The CDR3 is 14 amino acids. DNA for the CDR3: TGCGCCAGCAGCTTGGCCAAGCCCTCGGTTGAAGCTTTCTTT. Its translation is CASSLAKPSVEAFF.

The rearrangement joins TRBV27 to TRBJ2-1; no clear D gene. The CDR3 contains 14 residues. Trimming shortened V by 5 bases and J by 5 bases, and 13 bases separated the two germline ends. The germline V gene has CDR1 MNHEY and CDR2 SMNVEV (reference sequence). The CDR3 here is CASSPHARNNEQFF. DNA of the CDR3: TGTGCCAGCAGTCCTCATGCACGGAACAATGAGCAGTTCTTC.

The genes are TRBV19 and TRBJ2-2; 15 nucleotides match TRBD2. The CDR3 consists of 16 residues. With 10 bases clipped from V and 4 bases from J, the junction kept 7 bases outside the gene matches. The germline CDR1 and CDR2 sequences are LNHDA and SQIVND (reference sequence). The DNA of the CDR3 is TGTGCCACCCGGACTAGCGGGGGGGCGTTCACCGGGGAGCTGTTTTTT. Amino acid sequence: CATRTSGGAFTGELFF.